The 16 T cell receptor beta chains presented below share a single source sample, sequenced in a study of metastatic and nonmetastatic thyroid tumors. TCRdb re-analyzed the PCR reads using MiXCR. The table shows fewer than 25,000 clones, with approximately 31% occurring only once. All patients were untreated before thyroid surgery. Sequenced material: blood. These receptors were collected from a female donor with papillary thyroid cancer or a benign thyroid nodule (not recorded which). Some clones in this sample may be carry-over from other donors' samples.

This clone was counted once. The CDR3 DNA follows: TGCGCCAGCAGCCAAGGAAATACGGGTGGCGAGCAGTACTTC. Translation gives CASSQGNTGGEQYF. The V call is TRBV4-1, the J call TRBJ2-7; unclear D gene. The germline V gene has CDR1 MGHRA and CDR2 YSYEKL. Deletions cut 1 base from V and 6 bases from J, with 13 bases between. CDR3 length equals 14 residues.

The chain is built from TRBV11-2 and TRBJ2-2, with 11 bases that match TRBD2. CDR3 length: 16 amino acids. The V gene end was trimmed by 5 bases and the J gene end by 1 base; junction bases not matched to a gene: 3. Per the germline V gene, CDR1 is SGHAT and CDR2 is FQNNGV. The CDR3 DNA is TGTGCCAGCAGCGTCGGGACTAGCGGGAACACCGGGGAGCTGTTTTTT. Translating gives CASSVGTSGNTGELFF. The complete variable domain, with remaining parts taken from reference TRBV11-2 and TRBJ2-2, reads EAGVAQSPRYKIIEKRQSVAFWCNPISGHATLYWYQQILGQGPKLLIQFQNNGVVDDSQLPKDRFSAERLKGVDSTLKIQPAKLEDSAVYLCASSVGTSGNTGELFFGEGSRLTVL.

The chain carries TRBV9 and TRBJ2-2; 10 nucleotides agree with TRBD2. CDR1 and CDR2 (germline): SGDLS, YYNGEE. This CDR3 is built from 16 residues. Trimming removed 2 bases from V and 1 base from J; junction bases left unmatched: 2. CDR3 coding DNA: TGTGCCAGCAGCGTTACTAGCGGGAAGAACACCGGGGAGCTGTTTTTT. Translated: CASSVTSGKNTGELFF.

The V call is TRBV10-1, the J call TRBJ2-5, with 8 bases fitting TRBD1. The CDR3 has 16 amino acids. The V and J ends lost 7 bases and 2 bases, in that order; junction bases with no gene match: 12. Germline V gene lookup returns CDR1 WNHNN and CDR2 SYGVQD (reference sequence). CDR3 in DNA: TGCGCCAGCAACAATCCCGACAGGGGTGGGCAAGAGACCCAGTACTTC. It translates to CASNNPDRGGQETQYF.

This clone has a count of ten or more. The chain uses TRBV4-1 and TRBJ2-5, with 8 positions matching TRBD1. Germline CDR1 is MGHRA and CDR2 is YSYEKL. CDR3 length: 16 amino acids. J gave up 5 bases and V 4 bases, and 12 bases lay outside the gene matches. CDR3: CASSLGQGPQGETQYF. CDR3 bases: TGCGCCAGCAGCCTAGGACAGGGCCCACAGGGCGAGACCCAGTACTTC.

The rearrangement links TRBV27 to TRBJ2-2; no definite D call. V gave up 10 bases and J gave up 0 bases, with 15 bases separating them. The CDR3 spans 15 residues. Germline CDR1 is MNHEY and CDR2 is SMNVEV (reference sequence). CDR3 residues: CATILRTSNTGELFF. The CDR3 DNA sequence: TGTGCCACCATTTTAAGAACATCGAACACCGGGGAGCTGTTTTTT.

The CDR3 nucleotides are TGTGCCGCGGCTAGCGGGGGGGGCTCTGGGGCCAACGTCCTGACTTTC. Translation: CAAASGGGSGANVLTF. This sequence joins TRBV15 and TRBJ2-6, with 12 positions matching TRBD2. Germline-derived CDR1 and CDR2 are LNHNV and YYDKDF (reference sequence). V dropped 11 bases and J dropped 0; count of bases not matched to a gene: 5. The CDR3 covers 16 residues.

The chain links TRBV20-1 to TRBJ1-5; 7 bases are a match to TRBD1. Germline V lookup: CDR1 DFQATT, CDR2 SNEGSKA (reference sequence). Trimming at V came to 2 bases and at J to 6 bases, leaving 1 base not matched to a gene. The CDR3 has 12 residues. CDR3: CSARNRGQPQHF. The CDR3, as DNA: TGCAGTGCTAGAAACAGGGGTCAGCCCCAGCATTTT.

At least ten counts were recorded for this clone. A much larger clone differs by one base, so this may be a read error. The chain links TRBV7-6 to TRBJ2-7; 7 bases match TRBD2. This CDR3 is 16 amino acids long. Trimming cost V 5 bases and J 5 bases; bases outside gene matches: 15. Germline CDR1 and CDR2: SGHVS and FNYEAQ. DNA of the CDR3: TGTGCCAGCAGCCTAGGGACTAACGGGAGGAGCCACGAGCAGTACTTC. It is translated as CASSLGTNGRSHEQYF.

J is TRBJ1-2 and V is TRBV20-1, with D perhaps matching TRBD1 (6 bases). Trimming removed 0 bases at V and 7 bases at J, with 15 bases between. The CDR3 extends over 14 amino acids. Germline V CDR1 and CDR2: DFQATT, SNEGSKA (reference sequence). In nucleotides, the CDR3 is TGCAGTGCTAGAGATGTTTTAGGGGGTAGTGGCTACACCTTC. Translation gives CSARDVLGGSGYTF.

This clone was detected ten times or more. V gene TRBV7-9 combines with J gene TRBJ2-7; D call uncertain. The V gene's germline CDR1 is SEHNR and CDR2 FQNEAQ (reference sequence). The CDR3 has 15 amino acids. Trimming removed 3 bases at V and 2 bases at J, with 14 bases between. The CDR3 coding sequence is TGTGCCAGCAGCTTTACTGCCGAGTTCCCCTACGAGCAGTACTTC. This sequence encodes CASSFTAEFPYEQYF. Full variable domain (rest looked up from reference TRBV7-9 and TRBJ2-7): DTGVSQNPRHKITKRGQNVTFRCDPISEHNRLYWYRQTLGQGPEFLTYFQNEAQLEKSRLLSDRFSAERPKGSFSTLEIQRTEQGDSAMYLCASSFTAEFPYEQYFGPGTRLTVT.

This chain uses TRBV24-1 with TRBJ2-1; D might be TRBD2 (7 bases). This CDR3 contains 17 residues. Germline CDR1 KGHDR, CDR2 SFDVKD. V was cut by 0 bases and J by 9 bases, with 20 bases left in between. CDR3 nucleotide sequence: TGTGCCACCAGTGATTTGCTTGATGGGGGGGCTGTGATTGAGCAGTTCTTC. Residues: CATSDLLDGGAVIEQFF.

This clone is termed medium-sized. V gene TRBV4-2 combines with J gene TRBJ2-3; perhaps D is TRBD1 or TRBD2 (5 bases each). The germline V and J ends were trimmed by 1 base and 6 bases, with 11 bases remaining between them. CDR1 is LGHNA, CDR2 YNFKEQ, per germline. This CDR3 region has 14 residues. CDR3 nucleotides: TGTGCCAGCAGCCAAGGATTGGGGGTCGATACGCAGTATTTT. Its translation: CASSQGLGVDTQYF.

Sample share makes this clone medium-sized. This chain joins TRBV20-1 and TRBJ2-7; 15 positions agree with TRBD2. Germline CDR1 is DFQATT and CDR2 is SNEGSKA (reference sequence). J lost 1 base, V lost 7 bases, and 2 bases had no gene match. The length of the CDR3 is 14 residues. DNA of the CDR3: TGCAGTGGGGGACTAGCGGGGGGATCCTACGAGCAGTACTTC. It codes for CSGGLAGGSYEQYF.

In its sample, this clone was seen many times. A much larger clone is a single base away; this may be a read error. This chain links TRBV19 with TRBJ2-5, with 9 bases that match TRBD1. CDR1 LNHDA and CDR2 SQIVND come from the germline V gene (reference sequence). With 5 bases clipped from V and 5 bases from J, the junction kept 9 bases outside the gene matches. The CDR3 sequence is 15 residues long. CDR3 sequence: CASSPRGQGTETQYF. Here the CDR3 DNA reads TGTGCCAGTAGTCCCCGGGGACAGGGCACGGAGACCCAGTACTTC.

This clone was counted a few times. The rearrangement links TRBV19 to TRBJ2-7, with D possibly matching TRBD2 (6 bases). The CDR3 loop spans 15 amino acids. The germline gives CDR1 LNHDA, CDR2 SQIVND (reference sequence). Trimming cost V 8 bases and J 0 bases, with 17 bases left between them. CDR3 residues: CASRQGRDSSYEQYF. The CDR3 DNA sequence: TGTGCCAGTCGACAAGGCCGGGACTCCTCCTACGAGCAGTACTTC.